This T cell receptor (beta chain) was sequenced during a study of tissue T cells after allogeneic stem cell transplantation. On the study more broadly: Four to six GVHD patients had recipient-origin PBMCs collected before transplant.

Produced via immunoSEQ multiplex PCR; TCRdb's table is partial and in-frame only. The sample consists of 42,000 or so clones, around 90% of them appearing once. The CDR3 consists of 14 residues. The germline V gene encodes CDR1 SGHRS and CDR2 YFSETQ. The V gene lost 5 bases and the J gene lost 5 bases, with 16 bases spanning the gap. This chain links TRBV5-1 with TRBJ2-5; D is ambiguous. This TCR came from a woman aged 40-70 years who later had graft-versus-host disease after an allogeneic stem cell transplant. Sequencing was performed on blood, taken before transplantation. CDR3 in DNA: TGCGCCAGCAGGAAGGACGCCGTGGTGGAGACCCAGTACTTC. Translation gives CASRKDAVVETQYF.